This T cell receptor beta chain was found in a study of technical replicates of blood from a few donors. Method: immunoSEQ multiplex PCR; TCRdb's copy keeps in-frame clones and lacks some. The sample holds more than 70,000 clones, around 90% seen once. Germline V gene data show CDR1 as ENHRY and CDR2 as SYGVKD. V was trimmed by 0 bases and J by 8 bases, leaving 13 bases between them. The CDR3 consists of 14 residues. The chain employs TRBV10-3 and TRBJ1-2; tentatively, D is TRBD1 (6 bases). The sample consisted of T cells isolated from PBMCs. The sequence came from a human donor in good health. The CDR3 sequence is CAISESRQVSGYTF. The CDR3 DNA sequence: TGTGCCATCAGTGAGTCTCGACAGGTGAGCGGCTACACCTTC.